Listed here is a single T cell receptor (beta chain). The antigen is unknown. The data originate from a study of naive and memory T cell subsets. Study-level results: More TCRs at tuberculin sites were read as hypersensitivity T cell infiltration.

Alpha and beta constant region primers primed reverse transcription for blood and skin samples. The SP2 primer and nested alpha and beta constant region primers amplified ligated cDNA in four rounds. TCRdb recomputed calls from the UMI-ligation and nested PCR reads with MiXCR, one row per CDR3 protein. Found here are around 18,000 distinct CDR3 sequences, less than 9.5% of them singletons; the top ten hold about 6.5%. Sample treatment: skin biopsy from PPD injection site in Mantoux-positive individual. Input was roughly 1 to 1000 ng of DNase-treated total RNA without cell sorting. A UMI-containing oligonucleotide was joined by 3' ligation to the TCR cDNA template. Skin biopsies came from PPD injection sites in Mantoux-positive individuals. Germline V gene lookup returns CDR1 SGHRS and CDR2 YFSETQ. Trimming removed 0 bases at V and 7 bases at J, with 11 bases between. CDR3 size: 15 residues.

The chain joins TRBV5-1 to TRBJ1-6; a weak D match, TRBD1 (5 bases). This sequence originates from an adult in good health. The source material was skin, sampled from a tuberculin skin test site. CDR3 DNA: TGCGCCAGCAGCTTGGTTCGGGGCCTCAATTCACCCCTCCACTTT. Its protein product is CASSLVRGLNSPLHF. The full variable domain, with the rest looked up from reference TRBV5-1 and TRBJ1-6, is KAGVTQTPRYLIKTRGQQVTLSCSPISGHRSVSWYQQTPGQGLQFLFEYFSETQRNKGNFPGRFSGRQFSNSRSEMNVSTLELGDSALYLCASSLVRGLNSPLHFGNGTRLTVT.